The rows below give T cell receptor beta chains drawn from one sample of a study of HIV-infected patients and healthy controls. TCRdb processed the 5' RACE reads anew with MiXCR; each CDR3 protein has one entry. Of more than 15,000 distinct CDR3 sequences listed, roughly 6% are singletons. Sequencing input: blood. The receptors come from an adult in good health. Each CDR3 is given with its conserved first and last residue. D genes are given only for firm matches. The size entry is marked missing in some rows and otherwise reads once, few, many or a size class.

d_call j_call clone_size v_call cdr3_nt cdr3_aa
TRBD1 TRBJ1-1 many TRBV12-3/TRBV12-4 TGTGCCAGCACCCTTTGGCCTGGACAGGGACTGAACACTGAAGCTTTCTTT CASTLWPGQGLNTEAFF
NA TRBJ2-3 many TRBV6-5 TGTGCCAGCAGTTCCCCCTCTTTGGGTACGCAGTATTTT CASSSPSLGTQYF
NA TRBJ2-5 many TRBV5-1 TGCGCCAGCAGCTTGTTGACGCATGAGACCCAGTACTTC CASSLLTHETQYF
TRBD2 TRBJ2-1 many TRBV12-5 TGTGCTAGTGGTTCCAACCTAGCGGGGGGGCCCGAGAATGAGCAGTTCTTC CASGSNLAGGPENEQFF
TRBD2 TRBJ2-3 many TRBV6-2/TRBV6-3 TGTGCCAGCAGAAGAGCGGGGGCAACAGATACGCAGTATTTT CASRRAGATDTQYF
TRBD1 TRBJ2-7 many TRBV12-3/TRBV12-4 TGTGCCAGCACCCAAAGGGGGACAGGGTCCCTCGAGCAGTACTTC CASTQRGTGSLEQYF
NA TRBJ1-4 many TRBV29-1 TGCAGCGTTGTGGCGGGAGACGTAACTAATGAAAAACTGTTTTTT CSVVAGDVTNEKLFF
TRBD1 TRBJ2-7 medium-sized TRBV13 TGTGCCAGCAGCCCTGGACAGGGGTGGTACGAGCAGTACTTC CASSPGQGWYEQYF
TRBD1 TRBJ2-1 medium-sized TRBV19 TGTGCCAGTAGTCCCGTCGGACAGGGGGAATCCGATGAGCAGTTCTTC CASSPVGQGESDEQFF
NA TRBJ1-1 NA TRBV5-8 TGTGCCAGCAGCTTGTGGGGGACGGGCACTGAAGCTTTCTTT CASSLWGTGTEAFF
TRBD1 TRBJ2-3 few TRBV6-5 TGTGCCAGCAGTGGACAGGGGGCAAGTGATACGCAGTATTTT CASSGQGASDTQYF
TRBD1 TRBJ2-3 many TRBV6-1 TGTGCCAGCAGAGCCGGGACAGGGATAGTCACAGATACGCAGTATTTT CASRAGTGIVTDTQYF
TRBD2 TRBJ2-3 many TRBV5-1 TGCGCCAGCAGCCTAGCGGGGCCCACAGATACGCAGTATTTT CASSLAGPTDTQYF
NA TRBJ2-5 many TRBV5-4 TGTGCCAGCAGCTTGGACACGGGTACTACCCAAGAGACCCAGTACTTC CASSLDTGTTQETQYF
TRBD1 TRBJ2-2 many TRBV7-9 TGTGCCACCGAACCGGGACAGGGATTATCCGGGGAGCTGTTTTTT CATEPGQGLSGELFF
TRBD1 TRBJ1-2 many TRBV20-1 TGCAGTGCTAGGGGAGGAGAGACAGGGGGATACGGCTACACCTTC CSARGGETGGYGYTF
NA TRBJ1-1 few TRBV27 TGTGCCAGCAGACGCGGTTTCATGAACACTGAAGCTTTCTTT CASRRGFMNTEAFF
NA TRBJ2-2 medium-sized TRBV6-5 TGTGCCAGCAGTCGACGACAAGGGAACACCGGGGAGCTGTTTTTT CASSRRQGNTGELFF
TRBD1 TRBJ2-7 many TRBV6-2/TRBV6-3 TGTGCCAGCAGTTACAGCCCCGGGACAGGGCCGTACGAGCAGTACTTC CASSYSPGTGPYEQYF
NA TRBJ2-1 many TRBV18 TGTGCCAGCTCACCACCACTAGGTGGGCACAATGAGCAGTTCTTC CASSPPLGGHNEQFF
NA TRBJ2-6 many TRBV28 TGTGCCAGCAGTTTGTGGGCCCCGAGCTCTGGGGCCAACGTCCTGACTTTC CASSLWAPSSGANVLTF
NA TRBJ1-4 medium-sized TRBV19 TGTGCCAGTAGTATAGTACCAGAACTTAATGAAAAACTGTTTTTT CASSIVPELNEKLFF
TRBD1 TRBJ1-2 many TRBV6-5 TGTGCCAGCAGTTTTAGGGGGCGGAACGGCTACACCTTC CASSFRGRNGYTF
TRBD1 TRBJ2-7 many TRBV10-3 TGTGCCATCAGTGGACAGGGCTACGAGCAGTACTTC CAISGQGYEQYF
NA TRBJ1-5 NA TRBV20-1 TGCAGTGCTAGAGACGGGGGGTACAATCAGCCCCAGCATTTT CSARDGGYNQPQHF
TRBD1 TRBJ1-1 many TRBV2 TGTGCCAGCAGTTCACTCGGACAGGGGTTTACTGAAGCTTTCTTT CASSSLGQGFTEAFF
NA TRBJ2-1 medium-sized TRBV3-1 TGTGCCAGCAGCCATAACATTGGGGACAATGAGCAGTTCTTC CASSHNIGDNEQFF
NA TRBJ2-3 many TRBV7-2 TGTGCCAGCAGCTTAGCATGGAGCACAGATACGCAGTATTTT CASSLAWSTDTQYF
TRBD1 TRBJ1-1 NA TRBV4-2 TGTGCCAGCAGCCAAGGGGGACAGGGGGTGGTGGTCACTGAAGCTTTCTTT CASSQGGQGVVVTEAFF
NA TRBJ2-3 many TRBV20-1 TGCAGTGCTAGTTGGGCGTCCAGCACAGATACGCAGTATTTT CSASWASSTDTQYF
NA TRBJ1-2 few TRBV29-1 TGCAGCGTTGAAGATCAACGTGGCTACACCTTC CSVEDQRGYTF
NA TRBJ2-1 medium-sized TRBV28 TGTGCCAGCAGCCCTTGGGTTCGGGGGAGCTCCTACAATGAGCAGTTCTTC CASSPWVRGSSYNEQFF
NA TRBJ2-2 few TRBV4-2 TGTGCCAGCAGCCTGAACCCGACAGGCACCGGGGAGCTGTTTTTT CASSLNPTGTGELFF
TRBD2 TRBJ2-1 many TRBV29-1 TGCAGCGTTTCGCCCCTCCGGCTAGCGGGGGGATACAATGAGCAGTTCTTC CSVSPLRLAGGYNEQFF
NA TRBJ2-7 many TRBV5-4 TGTGCCAGCAGCACCTGGACGGCAAACTCCTACGAGCAGTACTTC CASSTWTANSYEQYF
NA TRBJ2-5 many TRBV18 TGTGCCAGCTCACGACTACTCGGGGGACCCCAAGAGACCCAGTACTTC CASSRLLGGPQETQYF
NA TRBJ2-5 many TRBV7-2 TGTGCCAGCAGCTTGATGGGCCACCAAGAGACCCAGTACTTC CASSLMGHQETQYF
TRBD1 TRBJ2-7 many TRBV29-1 TGCAGCGCCCGACAGGGTCCCGGCGAGCAGTACTTC CSARQGPGEQYF